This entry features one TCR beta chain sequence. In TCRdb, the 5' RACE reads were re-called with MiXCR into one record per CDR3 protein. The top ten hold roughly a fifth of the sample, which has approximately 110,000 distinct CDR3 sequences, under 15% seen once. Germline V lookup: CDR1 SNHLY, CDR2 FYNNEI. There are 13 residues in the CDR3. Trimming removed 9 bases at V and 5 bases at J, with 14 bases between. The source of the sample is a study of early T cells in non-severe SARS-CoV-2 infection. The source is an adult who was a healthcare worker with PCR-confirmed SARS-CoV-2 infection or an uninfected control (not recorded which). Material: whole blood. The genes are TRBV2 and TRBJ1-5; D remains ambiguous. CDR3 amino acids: CASGGQAHQPQHF. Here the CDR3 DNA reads TGTGCCAGTGGAGGGCAGGCTCATCAGCCCCAGCATTTT. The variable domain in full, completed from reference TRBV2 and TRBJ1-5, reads EPEVTQTPSHQVTQMGQEVILRCVPISNHLYFYWYRQILGQKVEFLVSFYNNEISEKSEIFDDQFSVERPDGSNFTLKIRSTKLEDSAMYFCASGGQAHQPQHFGDGTRLSIL.